This T cell receptor beta chain was retrieved from a study of cytomegalovirus exposure and HLA in healthy donors. This CDR3 region has 15 residues. Germline values: CDR1 MNHNY, CDR2 SVGAGI (reference sequence). V trimming: 6 bases; J trimming: 4 bases; junction bases outside the gene matches: 11. Use of 60 Vbeta and 13 Jbeta primers characterized the PCR. The assay was immunoSEQ multiplex PCR, and TCRdb's table has in-frame clones only and misses some. The repertoire has approximately 200,000 clones, 79% of them found once; the top ten carry 3.5% to 5%. The sequencing input was PBMCs. The chain employs TRBV6-6 and TRBJ2-7, with TRBD2 matching 8 bases. The sequence was obtained from a woman aged 25-40 years in good health and CMV-seropositive. In nucleotides, the CDR3 is TGTGCCAGCAGGGACCGGCGGGGGGACGATTACGAGCAGTACTTC. Amino acids: CASRDRRGDDYEQYF.